This T cell receptor beta chain was documented in a study of shared clonotypes between healthy human individuals. Overall study context: In total, the donors were two women and three men aged 18 to 49. Overall study findings and caveats: In this cohort, only blood was sampled, and tissue repertoires likely differ. Owing to a small donor count, the genetic and exposure-history diversity represented was limited.

Profiling relied on immunoSEQ multiplex PCR, and the TCRdb table lists in-frame clones only, not all of them. The sample holds around 700,000 clones, less than 80% seen once. Between the trimmed V and J ends, which lost 1 base and 3 bases, there was a span of 10 bases. The length of the CDR3 is 14 residues. CDR1 is MGHRA and CDR2 is YSYEKL in the germline V gene. Donors were healthy HIV-negative adults without recent acute infections or vaccinations. As for this clone: Its antigen remains unidentified.

The chain uses TRBV4-1 and TRBJ2-7; D is unresolved. This clonotype was obtained from a woman aged 30 to 39 in good health. Input material: memory CD4+ T cells sorted from blood. The subset here: CD45RA-negative fraction. CDR3 bases: TGCGCCAGCAGCCAAGTGGCCAGGAGCTACGAGCAGTACTTC. This codes for CASSQVARSYEQYF.